Following are 25 T cell receptor beta chains from one sample sequenced in a study of blood T cell repertoires in COVID-19. Generated by immunoSEQ multiplex PCR, the TCRdb table keeps only in-frame clones and is missing some. The sample carries about 200,000 clones, 89% recorded once. The specimen was PBMCs or T cells enriched from blood (not recorded which). Receptor source: a woman younger than 30 who had recovered from COVID-19.

The V and J genes are TRBV29-1 and TRBJ2-1, with D maybe TRBD1 (6 bases). The germline V gene encodes CDR1 SQVTM and CDR2 ANQGSEA. The germline V and J ends were trimmed by 4 bases and 5 bases, with 9 bases remaining between them. The CDR3 is 12 residues long. This CDR3 is CSVAQGNNEQFF. The CDR3, as DNA: TGCAGCGTTGCTCAGGGGAACAATGAGCAGTTCTTC.

V and J are TRBV3-1 (or the pseudogene TRBV3-2) and TRBJ1-1; TRBD1 agrees at 8 bases. From germline, CDR1 is LGHDT and CDR2 YNNKEL (reference sequence). The trim removed 3 bases at V and 6 bases at J, leaving 6 bases unmatched. The CDR3 runs to 14 residues. CDR3 nucleotide sequence: TGTGCCAGCAGCCAGGAAGGGACAGGCTCTGAAGCTTTCTTT. This codes for CASSQEGTGSEAFF.

The chain is built from TRBV18 and TRBJ1-2; possibly TRBD1 for D (5 bases). The CDR3 covers 15 residues. CDR1 and CDR2 (germline): KGHSH, LQKENI. V lost 3 bases and J 3 bases, leaving 14 bases between the germline ends. In nucleotides, the CDR3 is TGTGCCAGCTCACCTTCGACAGAGCTCTACTATGGCTACACCTTC. Protein: CASSPSTELYYGYTF.

This chain links TRBV5-6 with TRBJ1-1; 8 nucleotides match TRBD1. V gave up 4 bases and J gave up 0 bases; unmatched junction bases: 5. Germline assignment: CDR1 SGHDT and CDR2 YYEEEE. This CDR3 is built from 15 residues. CDR3 coding DNA: TGTGCCAGCAGCCTGGGACAGGCGATGAACACTGAAGCTTTCTTT. It encodes CASSLGQAMNTEAFF.

J is TRBJ2-3 and V is TRBV7-2, with D possibly TRBD1 on 6 matching bases. V was trimmed by 1 base and J by 2 bases, leaving 10 bases between them. This CDR3 spans 15 amino acids. The V gene's germline CDR1 is SGHTA and CDR2 FQGNSA. The DNA of the CDR3 is TGTGCCAGCAGCTTAGTCGGACAGTCCACAGATACGCAGTATTTT. The encoded protein is CASSLVGQSTDTQYF.

The V and J genes are TRBV5-1 and TRBJ2-7; the match to TRBD1 covers 11 bases. CDR1 SGHRS and CDR2 YFSETQ come from the germline V gene. V lost 3 bases, J lost 4 bases, and 6 bases stayed unmatched. The CDR3 has 15 amino acids. CDR3 bases: TGCGCCAGCAGCTGGACAGGGGGCCTAGGGTACGAGCAGTACTTC. It codes for CASSWTGGLGYEQYF.

The chain has TRBV11-1 and TRBJ2-3; TRBD1 might be the D (6 bases). Trimming left V 7 bases short and J 2 bases short, with 19 bases between. The CDR3 has 16 amino acids. Germline V CDR1 and CDR2: SGHAT, FQDESV (reference sequence). The CDR3 protein is CASTRDTTLSTDTQYF. CDR3 bases: TGTGCCAGCACCCGGGACACGACCCTTTCCACAGATACGCAGTATTTT.

J is TRBJ1-1 and V is TRBV6-2 or TRBV6-3; D is ambiguous. Deletions cut 0 bases from V and 7 bases from J, with 6 bases between. CDR3 length: 12 residues. Germline CDR1 reads MNHEY; CDR2 reads SVGEGT. The CDR3 here is CASSYSGVEAFF. In DNA form, the CDR3 reads TGTGCCAGCAGTTACTCGGGAGTTGAAGCTTTCTTT.

The V call is TRBV14, the J call TRBJ2-7; 11 bases map to TRBD2. J lost 5 bases, V lost 3 bases, and 15 bases had no gene match. The CDR3 is 18 amino acids. Germline CDR1 reads SGHDN; CDR2 reads FVKESK. Here the CDR3 reads CASSHKTSGASWGHEQYF. The CDR3 DNA follows: TGTGCCAGCAGCCATAAGACTAGCGGGGCAAGCTGGGGGCACGAGCAGTACTTC.

This chain links TRBV28 with TRBJ1-3; D may be TRBD1 (6 bases). Germline lookup yields CDR1 MDHEN and CDR2 SYDVKM. The germline V and J ends were trimmed by 5 bases and 1 base, with 12 bases remaining between them. This CDR3 region has 15 residues. In DNA, the CDR3 is TGTGCCAGCAGTACCCACAGGGAATCTGGAAACACCATATATTTT. Residues: CASSTHRESGNTIYF.

This chain uses TRBV2 with TRBJ1-6; D possibly corresponds to TRBD1 (5 bases). V dropped 4 bases and J dropped 10 bases, with 11 bases sitting between them. The CDR3 has 13 amino acids. Germline lookup yields CDR1 SNHLY and CDR2 FYNNEI. The CDR3: CASSGQNRSPLHF. CDR3 bases: TGTGCCAGCAGTGGACAGAACCGATCACCCCTCCACTTT.

This chain joins TRBV6-5 and TRBJ1-2; D is undetermined. Germline CDR1 reads MNHEY; CDR2 reads SVGAGI. The length of the CDR3 is 14 residues. With 6 bases removed from V and 5 bases from J, the gap between germline ends came to 16 bases. The CDR3 protein is CASSLVQSVYGYTF. The CDR3 nucleotides are TGTGCCAGCAGCCTAGTCCAAAGCGTATATGGCTACACCTTC.

This chain links TRBV5-1 with TRBJ2-7, with 7 bases that match TRBD1. CDR1 and CDR2 (germline): SGHRS, YFSETQ. The CDR3 is 13 amino acids. The V segment lost 3 bases and the J segment 9 bases; nucleotides outside the gene matches: 9. CDR3 DNA sequence: TGCGCCAGCAGCTCCGGGACAGAGTATGTGCAGTACTTC. Encoded protein: CASSSGTEYVQYF.

The rearrangement links TRBV18 to TRBJ2-7; TRBD1 matches at 9 bases. Germline lookup yields CDR1 KGHSH and CDR2 LQKENI. J lost 4 bases, V lost 6 bases, and 7 bases had no gene match. This CDR3 spans 14 amino acids. Here the CDR3 DNA reads TGTGCCAGCTCCGAGGACAGGGGTAGATACGAGCAGTACTTC. This gives the protein CASSEDRGRYEQYF.

The CDR3 here is CASNFRGPNEQYF. The CDR3 DNA sequence: TGTGCCAGCAACTTCAGGGGGCCCAACGAGCAGTACTTC. The chain has TRBV28 and TRBJ2-7, with TRBD1 identical over 8 bases. CDR1 is MDHEN, CDR2 SYDVKM, per germline. J gave up 5 bases and V 7 bases, and 7 bases lay outside the gene matches. This CDR3 spans 13 amino acids.

This rearrangement joins TRBV9 to TRBJ2-7, with D perhaps matching TRBD1 (5 bases). The V end lost 0 bases, the J end lost 0 bases, and 10 bases lay between the germline ends. The CDR3 runs to 15 residues. Germline loops: CDR1 SGDLS, CDR2 YYNGEE. The CDR3 DNA follows: TGTGCCAGCAGCGTAGCCCCGCAGGGCTCCTACGAGCAGTACTTC. Residues: CASSVAPQGSYEQYF.

The rearrangement links TRBV4-1 to TRBJ2-2, with 7 bases that match TRBD1. This CDR3 has 15 residues. J was trimmed by 7 bases and V by 1 base; bases with no gene match: 6. CDR1 MGHRA and CDR2 YSYEKL come from the germline V gene. CDR3 in amino acids: CASSQGRGQVGELFF. The CDR3 DNA reads TGCGCCAGCAGCCAAGGAAGGGGGCAAGTCGGGGAGCTGTTTTTT.

The J gene is TRBJ1-4, the V gene TRBV27; D possibly corresponds to TRBD1 (6 bases). The CDR3 totals 14 residues. In germline, CDR1 is MNHEY, CDR2 SMNVEV (reference sequence). V dropped 1 base and J dropped 8 bases, with 11 bases sitting between them. The CDR3 protein is CASSLWAGEEKLFF. CDR3 nucleotides: TGTGCCAGCAGTTTATGGGCAGGGGAGGAAAAACTGTTTTTT.

The rearrangement links TRBV29-1 to TRBJ1-1, with TRBD1 as a possible D gene (6 bases). Per the germline V gene, CDR1 is SQVTM and CDR2 is ANQGSEA. Between the trimmed V and J ends, which lost 3 bases and 1 base, there was a span of 9 bases. The CDR3 loop spans 13 amino acids. CDR3 DNA: TGCAGCGTTGACTGGGGGCGGAACACTGAAGCTTTCTTT. It translates to CSVDWGRNTEAFF. The whole variable domain, remainder taken from reference TRBV29-1 and TRBJ1-1, is SAVISQKPSRDICQRGTSLTIQCQVDSQVTMMFWYRQQPGQSLTLIATANQGSEATYESGFVIDKFPISRPNLTFSTLTVSNMSPEDSSIYLCSVDWGRNTEAFFGQGTRLTVV.

V gene TRBV27 combines with J gene TRBJ2-1; 8 bases line up with TRBD2. Unmatched junction bases numbered 11, after V lost 5 bases and J lost 5 bases. The CDR3 has 16 residues. CDR1 is MNHEY and CDR2 is SMNVEV in the germline V gene (reference sequence). Written as DNA, the CDR3 is TGTGCCAGCAGTCCCCAACGGGGGGGCCTTAACAATGAGCAGTTCTTC. Translating it yields CASSPQRGGLNNEQFF.

This clone was detected only a few times. The rearrangement links TRBV15 to TRBJ1-4, with D perhaps matching TRBD1 (5 bases). With 3 bases removed from V and 2 bases from J, the gap between germline ends came to 13 bases. CDR1 is LNHNV, CDR2 YYDKDF, per germline (reference sequence). This CDR3 has 16 amino acids. The chain's CDR3 is CATSRGLGATNEKLFF. CDR3 DNA: TGTGCCACCAGCAGGGGTCTAGGGGCTACTAATGAAAAACTGTTTTTT.

This sequence joins TRBV5-1 and TRBJ1-6; D is ambiguous. This CDR3 has 14 residues. V was cut by 0 bases and J by 8 bases, with 9 bases left in between. The germline V gene encodes CDR1 SGHRS and CDR2 YFSETQ. The CDR3 nucleotides are TGCGCCAGCAGCTTGGGGATAGCTTATTCACCCCTCCACTTT. Encoded protein: CASSLGIAYSPLHF. The whole variable domain, filled in from reference TRBV5-1 and TRBJ1-6, reads KAGVTQTPRYLIKTRGQQVTLSCSPISGHRSVSWYQQTPGQGLQFLFEYFSETQRNKGNFPGRFSGRQFSNSRSEMNVSTLELGDSALYLCASSLGIAYSPLHFGNGTRLTVT.

V gene TRBV6-5 combines with J gene TRBJ2-7, with 7 bases aligning to TRBD1. The CDR3 contains 13 residues. Trimming took 7 bases from V and 3 from J; bases not matched to a gene: 6. Germline loops: CDR1 MNHEY, CDR2 SVGAGI. This CDR3 reads CASKSTGIYEQYF. CDR3 nucleotides: TGTGCCAGCAAGTCGACAGGGATCTACGAGCAGTACTTC.

The V call is TRBV19, the J call TRBJ2-1, with 7 bases matching TRBD2. The CDR3 runs 16 residues. V lost 5 bases, J lost 0 bases, and 7 bases stayed unmatched. Germline V gives CDR1 LNHDA, CDR2 SQIVND (reference sequence). The CDR3 here is CASSVLAVYSYNEQFF. CDR3 coding DNA: TGTGCCAGTAGTGTCCTAGCGGTGTACTCCTACAATGAGCAGTTCTTC.

The chain employs TRBV4-1 and TRBJ2-2; possibly TRBD1 for D (6 bases). This CDR3 spans 17 amino acids. The germline V and J ends were trimmed by 1 base and 0 bases, with 12 bases remaining between them. Germline values: CDR1 MGHRA, CDR2 YSYEKL. CDR3: CASSQVFGTPNTGELFF. The CDR3 region has the DNA TGCGCCAGCAGCCAAGTTTTCGGGACACCGAACACCGGGGAGCTGTTTTTT.